This T cell receptor beta chain was retrieved from a study of blood T cell repertoires in COVID-19. Here immunoSEQ multiplex PCR was the method, and the copy in TCRdb shows in-frame clones only, minus some. The data contain around 190,000 clones, about 84% of them seen just once; the ten biggest clones take up 4.5% to 7%. V was cut by 3 bases and J by 0 bases, with 8 bases left in between. This CDR3 contains 14 residues. Germline CDR1 is SGHTA and CDR2 is FQGTGA. The receptor's source is a man aged 40-49 years with acute COVID-19. V is TRBV7-3 and J is TRBJ1-1; D is uncertain. Sequenced: PBMCs or T cells enriched from blood (not recorded which). The CDR3, as DNA: TGTGCCAGCAGCTTTAGCAGCATGAACACTGAAGCTTTCTTT. This gives the protein CASSFSSMNTEAFF. Combining the CDR3 with reference TRBV7-3 and TRBJ1-1 gives the whole variable domain GAGVSQTPSNKVTEKGKYVELRCDPISGHTALYWYRQSLGQGPEFLIYFQGTGAADDSGLPNDRFFAVRPEGSVSTLKIQRTERGDSAVYLCASSFSSMNTEAFFGQGTRLTVV.